Presented here are 30 T cell receptor beta chains from one specimen sequenced in a study of Ad26.COV2.S vaccination and SARS-CoV-2 variants. Generated by immunoSEQ multiplex PCR, the TCRdb table keeps only in-frame clones and is missing some. Among 360,000 or so clones listed, over 75% were seen once. The treatment: 19 received Ad26.COV2.S at low or high dose, single or two shots; roughly 5 received placebo; per-sample allocation not given. Day 63 after the first vaccine or placebo injection was the time point for sampling. This specimen was peripheral blood, taken in a trial of Ad26.COV2.S vaccine versus placebo. The receptors shown here come from a person between 18 and 65 years old who received the Ad26.COV2.S COVID-19 vaccine or a placebo.

V is TRBV30 and J is TRBJ1-2; TRBD1 is a possible D gene (6 bases). Germline CDR1 and CDR2: GTSNPN and SVGIG (reference sequence). The CDR3 is 12 amino acids. V was trimmed by 3 bases and J by 8 bases, leaving 13 bases between them. CDR3 in amino acids: CAWSTGLYGYTF. The CDR3 region has the DNA TGTGCCTGGAGCACAGGGTTATACGGCTACACCTTC. The full variable domain, with the rest looked up from reference TRBV30 and TRBJ1-2, is SQTIHQWPATLVQPVGSPLSLECTVEGTSNPNLYWYRQAAGRGLQLLFYSVGIGQISSEVPQNLSASRPQDRQFILSSKKLLLSDSGFYLCAWSTGLYGYTFGSGTRLTVV.

The gene calls are TRBV7-9 and TRBJ2-1; a possible D gene is TRBD2 (6 bases). V lost 7 bases and J 0 bases, leaving 19 bases between the germline ends. There are 17 residues in the CDR3. Germline lookup yields CDR1 SEHNR and CDR2 FQNEAQ (reference sequence). The DNA of the CDR3 is TGTGCCAGCATCTCCCCAGGGCGGGGAGTCTCCTACAATGAGCAGTTCTTC. It translates to CASISPGRGVSYNEQFF.

V usage is TRBV15 and J usage is TRBJ1-1; 7 bases line up with TRBD1. The V and J ends lost 6 bases and 4 bases, in that order; junction bases with no gene match: 5. CDR1 is LNHNV and CDR2 is YYDKDF in the germline V gene (reference sequence). This CDR3 is 13 amino acids long. This chain's CDR3 is CATSGRGSTEAFF. Written as DNA, the CDR3 is TGTGCCACCAGTGGCAGGGGGAGCACTGAAGCTTTCTTT.

V gene TRBV28 combines with J gene TRBJ2-7; 15 nucleotides match TRBD2. The germline V gene has CDR1 MDHEN and CDR2 SYDVKM. The CDR3 runs 16 residues. V lost 8 bases and J lost 2; bases outside the gene matches: 7. The CDR3 is CASGTSGRLPTYEQYF. CDR3 DNA: TGTGCCAGCGGGACTAGCGGGAGGCTCCCCACCTACGAGCAGTACTTC.

The CDR3 region is CASSPGSGNTIYF. CDR3 sequence (DNA): TGTGCCAGCAGCCCAGGCAGTGGAAACACCATATATTTT. The chain recombines TRBV5-4 with TRBJ1-3; no firm D call. Deletions cut 4 bases from V and 3 bases from J, with 8 bases between. The CDR3 contains 13 residues. In germline, CDR1 is SGHNT, CDR2 YYREEE (reference sequence).

V usage is TRBV5-1 and J usage is TRBJ1-4; weak D call: TRBD1 (6 bases). This CDR3 region has 14 residues. Germline V gene sequence: CDR1 SGHRS, CDR2 YFSETQ. The V and J ends lost 2 bases and 4 bases respectively, with 9 bases between them. The chain's CDR3 is CASSLTGINEKLFF. CDR3 bases: TGCGCCAGCAGCTTAACAGGGATTAATGAAAAACTGTTTTTT.

This clone was recorded once. This chain uses TRBV7-3 with TRBJ2-1, with 11 bases identical to TRBD2. V dropped 6 bases and J dropped 2; count of bases not matched to a gene: 0. This CDR3 has 14 amino acids. Per germline, CDR1 SGHTA and CDR2 FQGTGA. The CDR3 nucleotides read TGTGCCAGCAGACTAGCGGGAGCCTACAATGAGCAGTTCTTC. This translates into CASRLAGAYNEQFF.

V and J are TRBV28 and TRBJ1-5, with a possible D match to TRBD1 (6 bases). V was pared by 3 bases and J by 3 bases, with 15 bases between. Germline V gene lookup returns CDR1 MDHEN and CDR2 SYDVKM. The CDR3 is 16 amino acids. The CDR3 sequence is CASSFVTGGLNQPQHF. CDR3 DNA: TGTGCCAGCAGTTTCGTGACAGGAGGTCTCAATCAGCCCCAGCATTTT.

The rearrangement uses TRBV2 and TRBJ2-5; D not resolved. The germline V gene has CDR1 SNHLY and CDR2 FYNNEI. V dropped 9 bases and J dropped 2 bases, with 7 bases sitting between them. This CDR3 is built from 11 residues. CDR3 region: CARTVQETQYF. DNA for the CDR3: TGTGCCAGGACGGTTCAAGAGACCCAGTACTTC.

The chain has TRBV21-1 and TRBJ1-6. TRBV21-1 constitutes a pseudogene. The CDR3 totals 19 residues. The CDR3 reads CASSFRHRRFGTYNSPLHF. The CDR3 DNA follows: TGTGCCAGCAGCTTCCGCCACCGCCGTTTTGGGACCTATAATTCACCCCTCCACTTT.

The J gene is TRBJ2-3, the V gene TRBV6-1; D possibly corresponds to TRBD2 (6 bases). V lost 0 bases, J lost 3 bases, and 10 bases lay in between. The germline CDR1 and CDR2 sequences are MNHNS and SASEGT. CDR3 length equals 15 residues. The chain's CDR3 is CASSEAAGRTDTQYF. The CDR3 region has the DNA TGTGCCAGCAGTGAAGCGGCGGGAAGGACAGATACGCAGTATTTT.

This clone was detected once. The gene calls are TRBV3-1 (or the pseudogene TRBV3-2) and TRBJ2-5; D possibly corresponds to TRBD2 (5 bases). This CDR3 spans 10 amino acids. The V end was cut by 9 bases, the J end by 5 bases, with 7 bases between. Looked up from germline, CDR1 is LGHDT and CDR2 is YNNKEL (reference sequence). This chain's CDR3 is CASRGETQYF. The CDR3 DNA follows: TGTGCCAGTAGAGGGGAGACCCAGTACTTC.

The chain combines TRBV28 with TRBJ2-7; D unresolved. This CDR3 is 13 amino acids long. V lost 5 bases, J lost 0 bases, and 8 bases lay in between. The germline gives CDR1 MDHEN, CDR2 SYDVKM. CDR3 nucleotide sequence: TGTGCCAGCAGTCCTCCAACCTCCTACGAGCAGTACTTC. This encodes CASSPPTSYEQYF. Using reference TRBV28 and TRBJ2-7 for the parts outside the CDR3, the full variable domain is DVKVTQSSRYLVKRTGEKVFLECVQDMDHENMFWYRQDPGLGLRLIYFSYDVKMKEKGDIPEGYSVSREKKERFSLILESASTNQTSMYLCASSPPTSYEQYFGPGTRLTVT.

The rearrangement joins TRBV7-2 to TRBJ2-2, with D perhaps matching TRBD2 (6 bases). From germline, CDR1 is SGHTA and CDR2 FQGNSA. Trimming removed 1 base at V and 4 bases at J, with 10 bases between. The CDR3 runs to 15 residues. The DNA of the CDR3 is TGTGCCAGCAGCTTAGGGAGTAGCGGCACCGGGGAGCTGTTTTTT. This encodes CASSLGSSGTGELFF.

V is TRBV9 and J is TRBJ1-1, with D possibly TRBD1 on 5 matching bases. This CDR3 spans 14 amino acids. CDR1 is SGDLS, CDR2 YYNGEE, per germline. Trimming stripped 0 bases from V and 4 bases from J, with 10 bases between. The CDR3 nucleotides read TGTGCCAGCAGCGTAGGGTGGGGCCCCACTGAAGCTTTCTTT. Protein sequence: CASSVGWGPTEAFF.

The chain links TRBV5-8 to TRBJ2-3; 11 bases agree with TRBD2. Trimming cost V 4 bases and J 4 bases; bases outside gene matches: 2. CDR1 is SGHTS and CDR2 is YDEGEE in the germline V gene. The CDR3 consists of 14 residues. DNA for the CDR3: TGTGCCAGCAGCAAACTAGCGGGAGCAGATACGCAGTATTTT. This sequence encodes CASSKLAGADTQYF. The whole variable domain, filled in from reference TRBV5-8 and TRBJ2-3, reads EAGVTQSPTHLIKTRGQQATLRCSPISGHTSVYWYQQALGLGLQFLLWYDEGEERNRGNFPPRFSGRQFPNYSSELNVNALELEDSALYLCASSKLAGADTQYFGPGTRLTVL.

The chain links TRBV27 to TRBJ1-1, with 7 bases aligning to TRBD1. The CDR3 covers 14 residues. V shed 4 bases, J shed 6 bases, and the junction held 8 bases outside the gene matches. CDR1 is MNHEY and CDR2 is SMNVEV in the germline V gene (reference sequence). CDR3 sequence (DNA): TGTGCCAGCAGTTGGGGACAGACTTTATCTGAAGCTTTCTTT. Protein product: CASSWGQTLSEAFF.

The chain combines TRBV7-9 with TRBJ1-4; the D gene is possibly TRBD1 (5 bases). CDR1 is SEHNR, CDR2 FQNEAQ, per germline (reference sequence). The V gene lost 1 base and the J gene lost 3 bases, with 12 bases spanning the gap. There are 16 residues in the CDR3. The CDR3 region is CASSLGGGISNEKLFF. CDR3 sequence (DNA): TGTGCCAGCAGCTTAGGCGGGGGGATCTCTAATGAAAAACTGTTTTTT.

In its sample, this clone was seen a few times. This chain joins TRBV3-1 (or the pseudogene TRBV3-2) and TRBJ2-5; D possibly corresponds to TRBD1 (6 bases). V was shortened by 4 bases and J by 4 bases, with 7 bases between the two germline ends. This CDR3 region has 12 residues. The germline gives CDR1 LGHDT, CDR2 YNNKEL (reference sequence). The CDR3 DNA reads as TGTGCCAGCAGCCGAGGGGGAGAGACCCAGTACTTC. Translated, it gives CASSRGGETQYF.

This chain connects TRBV29-1 to TRBJ1-2; 7 nucleotides line up with TRBD1. J was trimmed by 5 bases and V by 7 bases; bases with no gene match: 10. Germline V CDR1 and CDR2: SQVTM, ANQGSEA. CDR3 length: 13 amino acids. This CDR3 reads CSANPTGIYGYTF. CDR3 DNA: TGCAGCGCGAACCCGACAGGGATTTATGGCTACACCTTC.

The V gene is TRBV6-5, the J gene TRBJ2-1, with D perhaps being TRBD1 or TRBD2 (5 bases each). The CDR3 has 14 residues. Germline V CDR1 and CDR2: MNHEY, SVGAGI. Trimming removed 5 bases from V and 1 base from J, with 9 bases in between. CDR3 region: CASSHEGSYNEQFF. The CDR3 nucleotides are TGTGCCAGCAGTCACGAGGGGTCCTACAATGAGCAGTTCTTC.

With regard to this clone: An end of the junction differs from the germline gene, which may be a read error. V and J are TRBV15 and TRBJ2-7; a weak D match, TRBD1 (6 bases). The germline V gene encodes CDR1 LNHNV and CDR2 YYDKDF (reference sequence). This CDR3 is built from 15 residues. CDR3 in amino acids: CATSRELGGSSEQYF. Here the CDR3 DNA reads TGTGCCACCAGCAGAGAATTAGGGGGTTCCTCCGAGCAGTACTTC.

The V gene is TRBV7-2, the J gene TRBJ2-1; 9 nucleotides agree with TRBD2. V dropped 5 bases and J dropped 7; count of bases not matched to a gene: 15. The CDR3 loop spans 17 amino acids. Germline CDR1 and CDR2: SGHTA and FQGNSA. CDR3 coding DNA: TGTGCCAGCAGCCCGTTCCCGACTAGCGGTCTGGGAAATGAGCAGTTCTTC. Protein: CASSPFPTSGLGNEQFF.

This rearrangement joins TRBV4-3 to TRBJ2-1; D perhaps matches TRBD2 (5 bases). Germline V CDR1 and CDR2: LGHNA, YSLEER. V lost 0 bases and J 2 bases, leaving 14 bases between the germline ends. The CDR3 runs to 17 residues. The CDR3 sequence is CASSQDPPSHPYNEQFF. CDR3 nucleotides: TGCGCCAGCAGCCAAGATCCCCCTAGCCACCCCTACAATGAGCAGTTCTTC.

The rearrangement links TRBV30 to TRBJ1-6, with 10 positions matching TRBD1. The germline CDR1 and CDR2 sequences are GTSNPN and SVGIG (reference sequence). After removal of 0 bases from V and 8 bases from J, the junction contained 7 bases not matched to a gene. The CDR3 has 16 amino acids. Here the CDR3 reads CAWSVRGQGFDSPLHF. The CDR3, as DNA: TGTGCCTGGAGTGTACGGGGACAGGGGTTCGATTCACCCCTCCACTTT.

The chain carries TRBV5-7 and TRBJ1-5; D is unclear. TRBV5-7 is recorded as an ORF, its role being uncertain. Trimming shortened V by 1 base and J by 5 bases, and 4 bases separated the two germline ends. The CDR3 loop spans 12 amino acids. CDR3 DNA: TGTGCCAGCAGCTTGACCCATCAGCCCCAGCATTTT. The encoded protein is CASSLTHQPQHF.

V usage is TRBV6-5 and J usage is TRBJ2-1, with D unclear. Germline CDR1 is MNHEY and CDR2 is SVGAGI. V lost 8 bases to trimming and J lost 8 bases, with 13 bases between them. This CDR3 contains 12 residues. The CDR3 DNA follows: TGTGCCAGCGGGAAAGGGAATCATGAGCAGTTCTTC. Amino acids: CASGKGNHEQFF.

This clone was observed once. The chain joins TRBV28 to TRBJ2-2, with D tentatively TRBD1 or TRBD2 (6 bases each). Trimming stripped 10 bases from V and 7 bases from J, with 28 bases between. CDR3 size: 17 residues. Germline V lookup: CDR1 MDHEN, CDR2 SYDVKM. CDR3 protein: CATRFGGRFQVGGELFF. The DNA of the CDR3 is TGTGCCACTCGTTTTGGGGGGCGCTTTCAGGTGGGCGGGGAGCTGTTTTTT.

The V and J genes are TRBV13 and TRBJ2-5, with D possibly TRBD2 on 6 matching bases. CDR1 and CDR2 from the germline V gene are PRHDT and FYEKMQ (reference sequence). Trimming removed 5 bases from V and 1 base from J, with 11 bases in between. The CDR3 runs 14 residues. The CDR3, as DNA: TGTGCCAGCAGCAGTAGCGGTCTCCAAGAGACCCAGTACTTC. Translated: CASSSSGLQETQYF. Based on the CDR3 plus reference TRBV13 and TRBJ2-5, the full variable domain is AAGVIQSPRHLIKEKRETATLKCYPIPRHDTVYWYQQGPGQDPQFLISFYEKMQSDKGSIPDRFSAQQFSDYHSELNMSSLELGDSALYFCASSSSGLQETQYFGPGTRLLVL.

The chain employs TRBV28 and TRBJ1-5; 7 nucleotides align to TRBD1. Germline-derived CDR1 and CDR2 are MDHEN and SYDVKM. V shed 5 bases and J 2 bases; nucleotides not matched to a gene: 6. The CDR3 length is 15 residues. The CDR3 region is CASSARGLGNQPQHF. In DNA, the CDR3 is TGTGCCAGCAGTGCGAGGGGGCTTGGCAATCAGCCCCAGCATTTT.